Sequencing of this T cell receptor (beta chain) was carried out in a study of blood T cell repertoires in COVID-19. The germline V gene has CDR1 MGHRA and CDR2 YSYEKL. This CDR3 comprises 17 residues. V shed 1 base and J 5 bases; nucleotides not matched to a gene: 8. This clone turned up a few times. The protocol was immunoSEQ multiplex PCR, while the TCRdb copy is restricted to in-frame clones and leaves out a portion. The sample consists of 200,000 to 300,000 clones, 80% to 90% of them appearing once. Sequencing was performed on peripheral blood. The rearrangement joins TRBV4-1 to TRBJ2-7; 13 bases agree with TRBD2. The receptor was derived from a woman of 80 years or more with COVID-19, enrolled during active disease. CDR3 in amino acids: CASSQGRTSGGGDEQYF. For the CDR3, the DNA is TGCGCCAGCAGCCAAGGCCGGACTAGCGGGGGTGGCGACGAGCAGTACTTC.